Sequencing of this T cell receptor beta chain was carried out in a study of blood T cell repertoires in COVID-19 (dated by TCRdb to 2019 to 2021). Notes on the research overall: Samples covering the acute and convalescent phases of COVID-19 were provided by collaborators in the United States, Italy and Spain. Deeply sampled blood TCRbeta repertoires from subjects exposed to, actively infected with, or recovered from COVID-19 were included in the dataset. The samples were drawn from two sources: the first 160 participants of the ongoing ImmuneRACE study, and fewer than 1,500 subjects contributed by 6 global collaborators. The prospective study material was composed of cDNA or gDNA derived from T cells, B-cell-depleted T cells, or PBMCs. The repertoires were made available in a free public database intended to serve as a resource for research on the immune response to SARS-CoV-2. Where available, HLA class I and class II types were obtained from metadata supplied by the sample provider rather than from assay-based typing. Sample metadata almost always included a de-identified subject ID, COVID-19 status, age in years and sex.

The collaborating institutions used their own protocols to collect whole blood in K2EDTA tubes. Collaborator samples were shipped for TCRbeta analysis as frozen whole blood, isolated PBMCs, or DNA extracted from either sample type. General study outcomes and caveats: The amount of clinical and demographic metadata varied by source and participant and was provided uncurated.

From the cysteine up to the phenylalanine, the CDR3 has a length of 15 residues. The retained sequence is limited to the CDR3, 45 bases, with the frame set at the first base. Trimmed from V: 6 bases; trimmed from J: 3 bases; junction bases lacking a gene match: 11. From a lookup of the germline V gene, CDR1 and CDR2 are SNHLY and FYNNEI. TCRbeta CDR3 regions were amplified from genomic DNA by means of the immunoSEQ Assay, a bias-controlled multiplex PCR. Concerning the study's data processing: The number of nucleated cells in each sample was estimated by amplification of reference gene primers within the assay. To quantify the absolute abundance of each unique TCRbeta CDR3 rearrangement, sequence reads were collapsed and filtered. For each sample, productive Simpson clonality was calculated by taking the square root of Simpson's diversity index across productive rearrangements. TCRdb limited this immuneACCESS table to in-frame rearrangements with V and J called. A share of clones is missing; checked studies link under half to unresolved V genes, and the rest is unexplained. That table is the source of V, J and clone size, and D and trimming were worked out from the DNA. This sample has some 180,000 clones in its table, and 88% of those were observed once. Under 6.5% of the sample goes to the ten largest clones.

Concerning this clone itself: Its antigen has not been determined. Nothing much larger sits one base from this clone, and base qualities are not available.

The clonotype comes from a man aged 40-55 years with active or convalescent COVID-19. The sequenced material came from peripheral blood. The chain uses TRBV2 and TRBJ2-7, with TRBD1 matching 7 junction bases. The DNA reads TGTGCCAGCAGGGTAACAGGGGTTGGGCTCTACGAGCAGTACTTC. This sequence encodes CASRVTGVGLYEQYF.